This T cell receptor beta chain was captured by sequencing in a study of T cell changes during pregnancy in multiple sclerosis. Data came from immunoSEQ multiplex PCR; TCRdb stores just in-frame clones and leaves some out. The sample contains around 75,000 clones, 90% to 95% of which appear only once. V was trimmed by 4 bases and J by 4 bases, leaving 5 bases between them. There are 11 residues in the CDR3. Germline assignment: CDR1 MNHNS and CDR2 SASEGT. This chain joins TRBV6-1 and TRBJ2-7; no clear D. The sequence came from a female donor in good health, enrolled as a control in a pregnancy study. This specimen was CD4+ T cells from peripheral blood mononuclear cells, taken in the third trimester of pregnancy. Here the CDR3 DNA reads TGTGCCAGCAGTGGGGCTTACGAGCAGTACTTC. Amino acids: CASSGAYEQYF.